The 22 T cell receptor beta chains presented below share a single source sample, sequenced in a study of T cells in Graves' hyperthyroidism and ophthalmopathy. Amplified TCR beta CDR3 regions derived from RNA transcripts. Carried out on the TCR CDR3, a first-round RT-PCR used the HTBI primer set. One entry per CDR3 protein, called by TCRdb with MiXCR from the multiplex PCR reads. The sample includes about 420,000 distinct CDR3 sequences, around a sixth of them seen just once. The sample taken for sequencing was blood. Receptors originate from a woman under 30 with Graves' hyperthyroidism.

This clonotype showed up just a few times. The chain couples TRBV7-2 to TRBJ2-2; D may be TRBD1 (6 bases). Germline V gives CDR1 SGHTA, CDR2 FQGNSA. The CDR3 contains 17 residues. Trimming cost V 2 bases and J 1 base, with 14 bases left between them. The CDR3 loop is CASSLRRYRENTGELFF. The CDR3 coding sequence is TGTGCCAGCAGCTTACGACGTTACAGGGAGAACACCGGGGAGCTGTTTTTT.

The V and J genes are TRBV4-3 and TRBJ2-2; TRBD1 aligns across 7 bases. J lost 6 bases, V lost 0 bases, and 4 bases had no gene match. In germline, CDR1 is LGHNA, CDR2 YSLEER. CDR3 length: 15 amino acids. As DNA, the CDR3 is TGCGCCAGCAGCCAAGATTCCCAGGGGGCCGGGGAGCTGTTTTTT. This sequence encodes CASSQDSQGAGELFF.

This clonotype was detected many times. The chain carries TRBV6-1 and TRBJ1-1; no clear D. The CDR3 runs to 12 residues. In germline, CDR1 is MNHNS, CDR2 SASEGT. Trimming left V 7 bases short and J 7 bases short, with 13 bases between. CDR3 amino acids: CASTSLSGEAFF. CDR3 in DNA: TGTGCCAGCACTTCGTTGTCCGGTGAAGCTTTCTTT.

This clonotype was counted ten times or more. This CDR3 is CASSLGVSGFTDTQYF. The CDR3 bases are TGTGCCAGCAGCTTAGGAGTTAGCGGGTTCACAGATACGCAGTATTTT. The J gene is TRBJ2-3, the V gene TRBV7-2; the match to TRBD2 covers 7 bases. This CDR3 is 16 amino acids long. V shed 1 base and J 2 bases; nucleotides not matched to a gene: 6. From germline, CDR1 is SGHTA and CDR2 FQGNSA. Drawing the rest from reference TRBV7-2 and TRBJ2-3, the complete variable domain is GAGVSQSPSNKVTEKGKDVELRCDPISGHTALYWYRQSLGQGLEFLIYFQGNSAPDKSGLPSDRFSAERTGGSVSTLTIQRTQQEDSAVYLCASSLGVSGFTDTQYFGPGTRLTVL.

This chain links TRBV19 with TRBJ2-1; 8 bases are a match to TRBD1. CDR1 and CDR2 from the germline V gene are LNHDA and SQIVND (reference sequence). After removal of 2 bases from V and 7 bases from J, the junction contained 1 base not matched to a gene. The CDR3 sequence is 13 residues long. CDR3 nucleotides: TGTGCCAGTAGTATACAGGGGGCGAATGAGCAGTTCTTC. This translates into CASSIQGANEQFF.

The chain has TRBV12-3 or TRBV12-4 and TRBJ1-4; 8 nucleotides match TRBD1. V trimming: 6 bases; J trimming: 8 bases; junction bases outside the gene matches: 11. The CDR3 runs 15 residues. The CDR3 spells CASRYRQGRAEKLFF. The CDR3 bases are TGTGCCAGCAGATACAGACAGGGGAGGGCCGAAAAACTGTTTTTT.

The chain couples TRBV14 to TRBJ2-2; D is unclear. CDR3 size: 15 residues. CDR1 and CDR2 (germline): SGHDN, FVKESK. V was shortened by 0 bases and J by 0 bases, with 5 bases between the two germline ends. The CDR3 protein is CASSQDTPNTGELFF. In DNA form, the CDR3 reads TGTGCCAGCAGCCAAGATACCCCGAACACCGGGGAGCTGTTTTTT.

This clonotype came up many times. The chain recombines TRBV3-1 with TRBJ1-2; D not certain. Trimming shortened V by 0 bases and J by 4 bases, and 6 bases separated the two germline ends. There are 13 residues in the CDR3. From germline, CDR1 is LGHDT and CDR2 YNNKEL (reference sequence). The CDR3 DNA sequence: TGTGCCAGCAGCCAAGAAAGAATCTATGGCTACACCTTC. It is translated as CASSQERIYGYTF. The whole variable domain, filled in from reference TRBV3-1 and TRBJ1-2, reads DTAVSQTPKYLVTQMGNDKSIKCEQNLGHDTMYWYKQDSKKFLKIMFSYNNKELIINETVPNRFSPKSPDKAHLNLHINSLELGDSAVYFCASSQERIYGYTFGSGTRLTVV.

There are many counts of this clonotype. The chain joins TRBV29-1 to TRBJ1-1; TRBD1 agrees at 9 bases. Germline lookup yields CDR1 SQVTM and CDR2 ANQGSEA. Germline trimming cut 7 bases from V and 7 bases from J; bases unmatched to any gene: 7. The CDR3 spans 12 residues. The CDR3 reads CSGTTGGREAFF. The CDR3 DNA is TGCAGCGGGACGACAGGGGGTCGTGAAGCTTTCTTT. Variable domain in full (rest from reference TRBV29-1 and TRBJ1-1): SAVISQKPSRDICQRGTSLTIQCQVDSQVTMMFWYRQQPGQSLTLIATANQGSEATYESGFVIDKFPISRPNLTFSTLTVSNMSPEDSSIYLCSGTTGGREAFFGQGTRLTVV.

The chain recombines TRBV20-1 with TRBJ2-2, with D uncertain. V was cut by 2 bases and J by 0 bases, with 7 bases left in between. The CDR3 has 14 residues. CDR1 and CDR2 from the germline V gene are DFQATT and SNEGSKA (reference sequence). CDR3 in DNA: TGCAGTGCTAGACGGAAGCCGAACACCGGGGAGCTGTTTTTT. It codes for CSARRKPNTGELFF.

Here the CDR3 reads CASSLGMAQPQHF. The DNA for the CDR3 is TGTGCCAGCAGCTTGGGGATGGCTCAGCCCCAGCATTTT. The rearrangement joins TRBV5-5 to TRBJ1-5; D unclear. V lost 0 bases to trimming and J lost 6 bases, with 7 bases between them. The CDR3 loop spans 13 amino acids. The germline V gene encodes CDR1 SGHKS and CDR2 YYEKEE (reference sequence).

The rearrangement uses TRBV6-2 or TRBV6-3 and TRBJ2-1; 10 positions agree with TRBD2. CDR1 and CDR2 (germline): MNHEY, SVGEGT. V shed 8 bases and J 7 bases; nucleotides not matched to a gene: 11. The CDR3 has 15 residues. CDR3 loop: CASEGRIAGGNEQFF. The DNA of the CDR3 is TGTGCCAGCGAGGGGAGGATAGCGGGGGGTAATGAGCAGTTCTTC.

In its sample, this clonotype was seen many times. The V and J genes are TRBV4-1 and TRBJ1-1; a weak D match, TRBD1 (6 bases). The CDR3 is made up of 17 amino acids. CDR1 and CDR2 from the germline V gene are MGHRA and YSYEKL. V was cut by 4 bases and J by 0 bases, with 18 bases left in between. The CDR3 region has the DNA TGCGCCAGCAGCCCCTCACCCCCGGGACACCTGAACACTGAAGCTTTCTTT. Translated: CASSPSPPGHLNTEAFF.

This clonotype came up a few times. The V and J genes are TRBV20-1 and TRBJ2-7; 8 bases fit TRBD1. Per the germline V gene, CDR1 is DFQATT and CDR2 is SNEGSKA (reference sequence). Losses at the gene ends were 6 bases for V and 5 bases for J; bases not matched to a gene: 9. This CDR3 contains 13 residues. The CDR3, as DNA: TGCAGTGCGATTAGGACAGGGCGGGACGAGCAGTACTTC. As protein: CSAIRTGRDEQYF.

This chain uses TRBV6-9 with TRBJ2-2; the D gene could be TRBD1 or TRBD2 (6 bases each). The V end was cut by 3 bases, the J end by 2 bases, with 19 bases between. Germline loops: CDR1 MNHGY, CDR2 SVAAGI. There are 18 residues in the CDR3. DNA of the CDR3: TGTGCCAGCAGTTACGGTTGGTCGGGGGCAAGAAACACCGGGGAGCTGTTTTTT. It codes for CASSYGWSGARNTGELFF.

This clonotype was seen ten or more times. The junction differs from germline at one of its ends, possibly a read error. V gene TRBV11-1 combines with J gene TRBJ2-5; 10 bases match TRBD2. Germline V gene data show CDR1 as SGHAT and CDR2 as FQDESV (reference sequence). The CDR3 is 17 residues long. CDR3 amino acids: CASSLGETSGFQEAQYF. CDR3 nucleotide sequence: TGTGCCAGCAGCTTGGGGGAGACTAGCGGGTTTCAAGAGGCCCAGTACTTC.

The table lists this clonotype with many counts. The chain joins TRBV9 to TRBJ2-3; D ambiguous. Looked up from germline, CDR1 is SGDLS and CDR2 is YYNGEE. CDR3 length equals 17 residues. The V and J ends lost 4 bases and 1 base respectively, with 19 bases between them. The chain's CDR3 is CASSPDFKPRRTDTQYF. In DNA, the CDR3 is TGTGCCAGCAGCCCAGACTTCAAACCCCGGCGCACAGATACGCAGTATTTT.

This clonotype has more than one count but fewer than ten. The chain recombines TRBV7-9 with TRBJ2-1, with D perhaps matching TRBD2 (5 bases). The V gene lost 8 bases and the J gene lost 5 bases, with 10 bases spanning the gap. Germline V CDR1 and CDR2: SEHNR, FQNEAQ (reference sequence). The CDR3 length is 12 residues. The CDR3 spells CASGMGDNEQFF. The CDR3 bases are TGTGCCAGCGGGATGGGAGACAATGAGCAGTTCTTC.

The CDR3 protein is CASSQQTVRNTIYF. The CDR3 DNA reads as TGTGCCAGCAGCCAACAGACAGTTAGAAACACCATATATTTT. The rearrangement joins TRBV3-1 to TRBJ1-3; tentatively, D is TRBD1 (5 bases). Germline CDR1 and CDR2: LGHDT and YNNKEL (reference sequence). V gave up 2 bases and J gave up 5 bases, with 10 bases separating them. This CDR3 region has 14 residues.

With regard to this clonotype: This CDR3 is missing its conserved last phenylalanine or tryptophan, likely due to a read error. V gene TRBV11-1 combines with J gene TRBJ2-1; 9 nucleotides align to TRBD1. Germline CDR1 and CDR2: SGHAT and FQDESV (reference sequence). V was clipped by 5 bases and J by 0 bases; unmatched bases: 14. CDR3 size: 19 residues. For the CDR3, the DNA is TGTGCCAGCAGCGCATATCCGGGACAGGGAAGTAGCTCCTACAATGAGCAGTTCTCC. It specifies CASSAYPGQGSSSYNEQFS.

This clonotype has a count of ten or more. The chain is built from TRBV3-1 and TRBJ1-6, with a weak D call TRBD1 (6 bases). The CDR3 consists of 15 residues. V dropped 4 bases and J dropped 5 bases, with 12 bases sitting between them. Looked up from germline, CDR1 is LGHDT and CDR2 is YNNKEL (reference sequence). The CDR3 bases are TGTGCCAGCAGCCGCACAGGGTCGGATAATTCACCCCTCCACTTT. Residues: CASSRTGSDNSPLHF. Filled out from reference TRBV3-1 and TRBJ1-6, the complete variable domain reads DTAVSQTPKYLVTQMGNDKSIKCEQNLGHDTMYWYKQDSKKFLKIMFSYNNKELIINETVPNRFSPKSPDKAHLNLHINSLELGDSAVYFCASSRTGSDNSPLHFGNGTRLTVT.

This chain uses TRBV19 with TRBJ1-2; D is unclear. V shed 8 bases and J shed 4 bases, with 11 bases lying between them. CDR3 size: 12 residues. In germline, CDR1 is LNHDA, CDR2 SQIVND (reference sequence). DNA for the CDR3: TGTGCCAGTGGGCACCCTAGCTATGGCTACACCTTC. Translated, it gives CASGHPSYGYTF.